A single sample gave rise to the 9 T cell receptor beta chains below, sequenced in a study of monozygotic twins with inflammatory bowel disease. After re-calling the 5' RACE reads, TCRdb lists one entry per CDR3 protein, DNA absent. This repertoire includes roughly 330,000 distinct CDR3 sequences. Material for sequencing was blood. Receptors were obtained from a human donor with ulcerative colitis or Crohn's disease, or a healthy co-twin of an affected twin (not recorded which).

The rearrangement joins TRBV7-3 to TRBJ1-1; the TRBD1 assignment by TCRdb is unverifiable without DNA. The length of the CDR3 is 17 residues. The germline V gene encodes CDR1 SGHTA and CDR2 FQGTGA. The CDR3 sequence: CASSPNGGFGRDTEAFF.

V usage is TRBV27 and J usage is TRBJ1-2; checking the TCRdb D call of TRBD1 is not possible without DNA. The CDR3 has 13 amino acids. Germline V gene sequence: CDR1 MNHEY, CDR2 SMNVEV (reference sequence). CDR3 residues: CASSFLGGYGYTF.

J is TRBJ1-3 and V is TRBV19; without DNA, the TCRdb call of TRBD1 cannot be checked. From germline, CDR1 is LNHDA and CDR2 SQIVND (reference sequence). The CDR3 has 18 amino acids. CDR3 region: CASRTPGTAATSGNTIYF.

The chain joins TRBV7-6 to TRBJ2-1; absent DNA, TCRdb's TRBD2 call cannot be checked. CDR1 is SGHVS, CDR2 FNYEAQ, per germline. CDR3 length equals 16 residues. CDR3 residues: CASSLIAGGPGNEQFF. Filled out from reference TRBV7-6 and TRBJ2-1, the complete variable domain reads GAGVSQSPRYKVTKRGQDVALRCDPISGHVSLYWYRQALGQGPEFLTYFNYEAQQDKSGLPNDRFSAERPEGSISTLTIQRTEQRDSAMYRCASSLIAGGPGNEQFFGPGTRLTVL.

This rearrangement joins TRBV7-8 to TRBJ2-4; the D gene TCRdb calls, TRBD1, cannot be checked with no DNA. CDR3 length equals 13 residues. Germline V CDR1 and CDR2: SGHVS, FQNEAQ. This chain's CDR3 is CASSSSNRGIQYF. Looking up the rest from reference TRBV7-8 and TRBJ2-4 gives the full variable domain: GAGVSQSPRYKVAKRGQDVALRCDPISGHVSLFWYQQALGQGPEFLTYFQNEAQLDKSGLPSDRFFAERPEGSVSTLKIQRTQQEDSAVYLCASSSSNRGIQYFGAGTRLSVL.

This rearrangement joins TRBV19 to TRBJ2-7. The CDR3 consists of 14 residues. Germline loops: CDR1 LNHDA, CDR2 SQIVND (reference sequence). This CDR3 is CASSIDQIPYEQYF.

The chain uses TRBV4-3 and TRBJ2-7; TCRdb lists TRBD1, though no DNA is available to test this call. Per the germline V gene, CDR1 is LGHNA and CDR2 is YSLEER. This CDR3 is 15 amino acids long. CDR3 in amino acids: CASSQDWQGADEQYF.

The V gene is TRBV27, the J gene TRBJ1-2; TCRdb indicates TRBD1, and absent DNA this call remains unverified. The V gene's germline CDR1 is MNHEY and CDR2 SMNVEV (reference sequence). The CDR3 length is 13 residues. The CDR3 loop is CASSMDSNYGYTF.

This sequence joins TRBV3-1 and TRBJ2-7; the D call of TRBD2 rests on TCRdb alone, since no DNA is present to check it. The germline CDR1 and CDR2 sequences are LGHDT and YNNKEL (reference sequence). This CDR3 spans 15 amino acids. CDR3 region: CASSQAAGGNYEQYF.